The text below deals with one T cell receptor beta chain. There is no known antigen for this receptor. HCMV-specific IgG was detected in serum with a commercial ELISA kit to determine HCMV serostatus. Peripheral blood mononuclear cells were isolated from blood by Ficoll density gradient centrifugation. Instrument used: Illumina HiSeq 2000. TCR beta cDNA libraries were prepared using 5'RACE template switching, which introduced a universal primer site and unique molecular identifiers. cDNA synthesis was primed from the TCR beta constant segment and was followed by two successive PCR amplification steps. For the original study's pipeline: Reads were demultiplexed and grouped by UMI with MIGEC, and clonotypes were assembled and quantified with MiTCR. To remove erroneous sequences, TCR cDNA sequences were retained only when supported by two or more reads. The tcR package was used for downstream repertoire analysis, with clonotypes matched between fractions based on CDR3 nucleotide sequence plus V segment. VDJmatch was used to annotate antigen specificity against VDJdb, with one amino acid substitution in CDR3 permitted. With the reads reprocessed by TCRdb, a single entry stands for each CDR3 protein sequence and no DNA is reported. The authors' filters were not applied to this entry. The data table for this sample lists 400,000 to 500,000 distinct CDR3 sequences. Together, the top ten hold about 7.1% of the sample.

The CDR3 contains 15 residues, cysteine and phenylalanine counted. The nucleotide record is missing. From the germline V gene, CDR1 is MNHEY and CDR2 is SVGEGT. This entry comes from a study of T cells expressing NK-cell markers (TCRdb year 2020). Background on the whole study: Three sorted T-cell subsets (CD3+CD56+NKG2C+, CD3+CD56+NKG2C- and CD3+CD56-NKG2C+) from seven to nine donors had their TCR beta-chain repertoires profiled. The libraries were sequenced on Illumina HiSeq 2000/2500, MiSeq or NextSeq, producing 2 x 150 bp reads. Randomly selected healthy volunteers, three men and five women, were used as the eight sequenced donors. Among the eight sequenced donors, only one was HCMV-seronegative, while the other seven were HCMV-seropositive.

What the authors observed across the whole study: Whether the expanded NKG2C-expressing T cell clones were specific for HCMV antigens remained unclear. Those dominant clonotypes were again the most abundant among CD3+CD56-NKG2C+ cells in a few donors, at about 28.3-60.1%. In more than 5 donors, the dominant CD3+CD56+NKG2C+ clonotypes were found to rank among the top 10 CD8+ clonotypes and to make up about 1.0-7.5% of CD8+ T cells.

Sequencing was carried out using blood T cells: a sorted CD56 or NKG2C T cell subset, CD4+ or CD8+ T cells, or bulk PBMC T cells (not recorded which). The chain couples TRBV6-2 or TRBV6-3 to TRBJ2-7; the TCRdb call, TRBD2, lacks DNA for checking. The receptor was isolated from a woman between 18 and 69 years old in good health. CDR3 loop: CASSPPTSGSYEQYF.